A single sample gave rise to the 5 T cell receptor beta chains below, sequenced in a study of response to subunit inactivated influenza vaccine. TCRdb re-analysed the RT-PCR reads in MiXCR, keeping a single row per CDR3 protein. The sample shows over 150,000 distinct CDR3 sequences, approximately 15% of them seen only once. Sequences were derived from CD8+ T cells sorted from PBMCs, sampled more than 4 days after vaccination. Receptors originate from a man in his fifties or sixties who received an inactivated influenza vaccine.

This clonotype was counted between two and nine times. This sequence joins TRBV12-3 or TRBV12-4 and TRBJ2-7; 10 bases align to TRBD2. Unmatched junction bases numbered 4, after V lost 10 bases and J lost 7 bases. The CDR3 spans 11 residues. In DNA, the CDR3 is TGTGCCATCAAACTAGCGGGGGAGCAGTACTTC. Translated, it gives CAIKLAGEQYF.

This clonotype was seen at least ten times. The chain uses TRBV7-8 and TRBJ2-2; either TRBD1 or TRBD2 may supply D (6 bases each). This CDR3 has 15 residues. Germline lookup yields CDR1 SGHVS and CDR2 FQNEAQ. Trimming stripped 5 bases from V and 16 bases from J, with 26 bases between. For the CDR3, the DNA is TGTGCCAGCAGCCTAGAACCGGGCAGGCCCGAGGGGGGGTTTTTT. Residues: CASSLEPGRPEGGFF.

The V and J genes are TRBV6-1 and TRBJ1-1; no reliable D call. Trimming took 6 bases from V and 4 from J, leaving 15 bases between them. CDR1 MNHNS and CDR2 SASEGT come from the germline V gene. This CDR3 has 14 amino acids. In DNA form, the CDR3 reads TGTGCCAGCAGCCCCGACCCCATATTCACTGAAGCTTTCTTT. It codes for CASSPDPIFTEAFF.

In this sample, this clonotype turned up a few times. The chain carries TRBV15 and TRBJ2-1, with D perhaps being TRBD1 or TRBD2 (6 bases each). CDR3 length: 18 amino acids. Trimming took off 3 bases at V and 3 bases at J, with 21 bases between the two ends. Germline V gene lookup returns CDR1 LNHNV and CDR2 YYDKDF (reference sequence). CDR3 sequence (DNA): TGTGCCACCAGCAGCCTTTTACTTAGGGGGGACCGCTACAATGAGCAGTTCTTC. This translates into CATSSLLLRGDRYNEQFF.

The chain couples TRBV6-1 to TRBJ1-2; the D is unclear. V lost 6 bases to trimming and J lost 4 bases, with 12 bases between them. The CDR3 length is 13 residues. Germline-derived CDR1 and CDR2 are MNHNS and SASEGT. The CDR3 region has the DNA TGTGCCAGCAGCAAGGGCTGGGGCTATGGCTACACCTTC. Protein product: CASSKGWGYGYTF.